The entry below describes one T cell receptor beta chain. This entry is derived from a study of technical replicates of blood from a handful of donors. Trimming pared 8 bases from V and 5 bases from J, leaving 9 bases between. The CDR3 extends over 12 amino acids. Germline CDR1 reads MDHEN; CDR2 reads SYDVKM. The repertoire was sequenced with immunoSEQ multiplex PCR; TCRdb's copy has only in-frame clones and lacks some. Of just over 80,000 clones in the sample, approximately 94% are singletons; the top ten hold 0.35% to 0.45%. This TCR was recovered from a human donor in good health. Sequenced sample: T cells isolated from PBMCs. The chain joins TRBV28 to TRBJ1-4; D ambiguous. CDR3 loop: CASYARNEKLFF. The CDR3 nucleotides read TGTGCCAGCTATGCGAGGAATGAAAAACTGTTTTTT.